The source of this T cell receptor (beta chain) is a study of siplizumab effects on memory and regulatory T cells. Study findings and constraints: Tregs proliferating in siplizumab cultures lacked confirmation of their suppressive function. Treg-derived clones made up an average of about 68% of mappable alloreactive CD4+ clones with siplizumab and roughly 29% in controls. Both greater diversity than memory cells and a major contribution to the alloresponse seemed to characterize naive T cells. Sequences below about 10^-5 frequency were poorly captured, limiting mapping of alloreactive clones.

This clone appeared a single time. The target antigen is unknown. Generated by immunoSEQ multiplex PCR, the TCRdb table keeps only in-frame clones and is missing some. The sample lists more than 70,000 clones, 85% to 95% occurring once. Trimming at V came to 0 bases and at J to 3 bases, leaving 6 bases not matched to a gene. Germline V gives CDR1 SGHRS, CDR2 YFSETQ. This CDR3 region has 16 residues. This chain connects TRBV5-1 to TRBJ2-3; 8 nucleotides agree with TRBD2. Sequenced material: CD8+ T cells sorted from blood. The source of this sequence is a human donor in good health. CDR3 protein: CASSLAVGRETDTQYF. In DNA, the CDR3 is TGCGCCAGCAGCTTGGCCGTCGGGAGGGAAACAGATACGCAGTATTTT.